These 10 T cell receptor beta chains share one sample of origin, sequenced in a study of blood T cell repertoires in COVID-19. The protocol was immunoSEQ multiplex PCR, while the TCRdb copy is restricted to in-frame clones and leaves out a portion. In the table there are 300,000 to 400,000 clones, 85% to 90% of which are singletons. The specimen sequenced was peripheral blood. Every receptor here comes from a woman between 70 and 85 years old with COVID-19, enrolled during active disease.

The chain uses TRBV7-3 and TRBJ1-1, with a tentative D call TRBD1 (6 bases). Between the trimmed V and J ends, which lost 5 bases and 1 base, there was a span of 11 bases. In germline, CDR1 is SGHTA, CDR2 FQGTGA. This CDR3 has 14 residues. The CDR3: CASSTTQGNTEAFF. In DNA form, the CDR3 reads TGTGCCAGCAGCACCACACAGGGGAACACTGAAGCTTTCTTT.

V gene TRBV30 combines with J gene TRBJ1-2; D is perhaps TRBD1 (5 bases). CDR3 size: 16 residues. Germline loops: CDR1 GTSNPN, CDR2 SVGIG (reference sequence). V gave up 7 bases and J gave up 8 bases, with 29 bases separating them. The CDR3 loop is CAFRSPGAGNLKGYTF. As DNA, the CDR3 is TGTGCCTTCCGTTCCCCTGGGGCAGGGAATCTGAAGGGCTACACCTTC.

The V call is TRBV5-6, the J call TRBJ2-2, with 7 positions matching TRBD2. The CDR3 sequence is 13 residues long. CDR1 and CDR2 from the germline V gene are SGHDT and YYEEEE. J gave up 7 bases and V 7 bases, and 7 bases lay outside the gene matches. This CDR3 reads CASGLGWGGELFF. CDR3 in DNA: TGTGCCAGCGGACTAGGGTGGGGCGGGGAGCTGTTTTTT.

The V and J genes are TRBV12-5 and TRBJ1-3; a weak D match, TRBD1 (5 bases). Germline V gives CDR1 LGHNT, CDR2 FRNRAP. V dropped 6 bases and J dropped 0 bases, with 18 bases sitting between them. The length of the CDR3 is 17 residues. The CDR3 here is CASGYDSPLSSGNTIYF. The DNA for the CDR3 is TGTGCTAGTGGGTACGACAGTCCGTTAAGCTCTGGAAACACCATATATTTT.

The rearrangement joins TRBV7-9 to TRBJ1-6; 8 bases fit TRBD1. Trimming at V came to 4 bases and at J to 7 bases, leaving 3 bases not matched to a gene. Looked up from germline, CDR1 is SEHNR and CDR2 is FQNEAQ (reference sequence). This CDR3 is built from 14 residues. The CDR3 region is CASSYDRGNSPLHF. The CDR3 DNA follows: TGTGCCAGCAGCTACGACAGGGGAAATTCACCCCTCCACTTT.

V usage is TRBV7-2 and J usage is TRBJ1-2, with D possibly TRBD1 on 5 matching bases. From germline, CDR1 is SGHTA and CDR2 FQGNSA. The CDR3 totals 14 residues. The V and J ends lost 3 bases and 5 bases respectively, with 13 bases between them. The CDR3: CASSFGGVGYGYTF. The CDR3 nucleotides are TGTGCCAGCAGCTTCGGGGGGGTTGGGTATGGCTACACCTTC.

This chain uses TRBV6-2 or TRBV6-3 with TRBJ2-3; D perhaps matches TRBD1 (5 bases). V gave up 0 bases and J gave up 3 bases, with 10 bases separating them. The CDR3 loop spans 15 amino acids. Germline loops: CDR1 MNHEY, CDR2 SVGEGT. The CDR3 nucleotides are TGTGCCAGCAGTTACTCGATGGCAGGGACAGATACGCAGTATTTT. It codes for CASSYSMAGTDTQYF.

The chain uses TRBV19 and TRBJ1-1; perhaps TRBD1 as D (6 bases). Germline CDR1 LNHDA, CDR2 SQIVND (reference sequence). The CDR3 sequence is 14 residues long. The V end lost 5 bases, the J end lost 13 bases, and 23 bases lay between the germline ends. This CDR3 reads CASSGGGQTLGVFF. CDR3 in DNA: TGTGCCAGTAGTGGGGGTGGACAGACCCTAGGTGTTTTCTTT.

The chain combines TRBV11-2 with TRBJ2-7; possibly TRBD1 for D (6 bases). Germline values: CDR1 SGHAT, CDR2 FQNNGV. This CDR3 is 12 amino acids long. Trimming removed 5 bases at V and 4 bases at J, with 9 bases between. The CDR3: CASSIQGYEQYF. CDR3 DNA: TGTGCCAGCAGCATCCAGGGGTACGAGCAGTACTTC.

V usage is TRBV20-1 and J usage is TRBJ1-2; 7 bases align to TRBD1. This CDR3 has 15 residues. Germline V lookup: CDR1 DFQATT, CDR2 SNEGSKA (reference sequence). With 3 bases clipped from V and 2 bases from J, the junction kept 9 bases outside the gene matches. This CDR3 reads CSASVAQGENYGYTF. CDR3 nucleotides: TGCAGTGCTAGTGTGGCCCAGGGGGAGAACTATGGCTACACCTTC.